The 26 T cell receptor beta chains presented below share a single source sample, sequenced in a study of cytomegalovirus exposure and HLA in healthy donors. 60 Vbeta and 13 Jbeta primers were used in PCR. The method was immunoSEQ multiplex PCR; TCRdb's version includes in-frame clones alone and lacks a portion of them. The sample lists some 190,000 clones, 9.5% occurring once. Material: PBMCs. These receptors all come from a woman in her thirties in good health and CMV-seropositive.

This clone has a handful of counts. The chain combines TRBV11-2 with TRBJ2-7, with D possibly matching TRBD1 (5 bases). The CDR3 covers 14 residues. V lost 6 bases and J 3 bases, leaving 15 bases between the germline ends. CDR1 is SGHAT, CDR2 FQNNGV, per germline. CDR3 DNA sequence: TGTGCCAGCAGATCAGACGACAGACGCTACGAGCAGTACTTC. Protein: CASRSDDRRYEQYF.

This chain links TRBV21-1 with TRBJ2-7; the table's D call of TRBD1 was not tested on the DNA. TRBV21-1 is assigned pseudogene status. This CDR3 region has 18 residues. DNA of the CDR3: TGTGCCAGCAGCAACGACGACAGGGGGGCAACTCTTTCCTACGAGCAGTACTTC. Its translation: CASSNDDRGATLSYEQYF.

This clone occurred a few times. The rearrangement uses TRBV29-1 and TRBJ2-7, with TRBD2 matching 11 bases. The germline V gene has CDR1 SQVTM and CDR2 ANQGSEA. The CDR3 is 16 amino acids. Trimming cost V 6 bases and J 2 bases; bases outside gene matches: 12. CDR3: CSVTYPSGRIPYEQYF. The CDR3 nucleotides are TGCAGCGTCACTTACCCTAGCGGGAGGATTCCCTACGAGCAGTACTTC.

The rearrangement links TRBV7-6 to TRBJ2-7; no clear D gene. The V end lost 1 base, the J end lost 0 bases, and 13 bases lay between the germline ends. CDR3 length: 16 residues. Germline V gene data show CDR1 as SGHVS and CDR2 as FNYEAQ. DNA of the CDR3: TGTGCCAGCAGCTTAGACTCCGGATCGGGCTCCTACGAGCAGTACTTC. Protein sequence: CASSLDSGSGSYEQYF.

This clone was counted only a few times. The chain combines TRBV5-5 with TRBJ2-5; tentative D call: TRBD1 (8 bases). V lost 4 bases to trimming and J lost 10 bases, with 11 bases between them. Germline CDR1 SGHKS, CDR2 YYEKEE (reference sequence). The CDR3 extends over 11 amino acids. The CDR3 sequence is CASSTGGDQYF. CDR3 nucleotide sequence: TGTGCCAGCAGCACAGGGGGGGACCAGTACTTC.

The chain joins TRBV28 to TRBJ1-1, with 7 bases that match TRBD1. The junction had 5 bases not matched to a gene; V was cut back by 5 bases and J by 8 bases. The CDR3 runs 12 residues. Germline loops: CDR1 MDHEN, CDR2 SYDVKM. In DNA, the CDR3 is TGTGCCAGCAGTGCGGACAGGTTGGAAGCTTTCTTT. It yields the protein CASSADRLEAFF.

In this sample, this clone turned up a few times. V and J are TRBV6-6 and TRBJ1-4; 7 nucleotides line up with TRBD1. The CDR3 consists of 14 residues. The junction had 2 bases not matched to a gene; V was cut back by 3 bases and J by 4 bases. Germline CDR1 is MNHNY and CDR2 is SVGAGI (reference sequence). The CDR3 sequence: CASSYGTVNEKLFF. As DNA, the CDR3 is TGTGCCAGCAGTTATGGGACAGTTAATGAAAAACTGTTTTTT.

This chain links TRBV11-2 with TRBJ1-1; D unresolved. This CDR3 is built from 13 residues. Trimming cost V 5 bases and J 1 base, with 8 bases left between them. The germline V gene has CDR1 SGHAT and CDR2 FQNNGV. The CDR3 region has the DNA TGTGCCAGCAGCCGAGGCCAGAACACTGAAGCTTTCTTT. It translates to CASSRGQNTEAFF.

The chain links TRBV9 to TRBJ2-5; TRBD1 matches 7 bases. The CDR3 spans 15 residues. V trimming: 0 bases; J trimming: 2 bases; junction bases outside the gene matches: 4. Germline V CDR1 and CDR2: SGDLS, YYNGEE. The CDR3, as DNA: TGTGCCAGCAGCGTAGGGGGGACAGCTCAAGAGACCCAGTACTTC. It translates to CASSVGGTAQETQYF. Together with reference TRBV9 and TRBJ2-5, the CDR3 gives the full variable domain: DSGVTQTPKHLITATGQRVTLRCSPRSGDLSVYWYQQSLDQGLQFLIQYYNGEERAKGNILERFSAQQFPDLHSELNLSSLELGDSALYFCASSVGGTAQETQYFGPGTRLLVL.

This clone was seen a handful of times. The DNA for the CDR3 is TGCAGCGCCCTTCACAGGGAAGCCAACGTCCTGACTTTC. Translated, it gives CSALHREANVLTF. The V gene is TRBV29-1, the J gene TRBJ2-6; TRBD1 might be the D (6 bases). Germline V gene data show CDR1 as SQVTM and CDR2 as ANQGSEA. V shed 7 bases and J shed 7 bases, with 14 bases lying between them. This CDR3 is 13 amino acids long.

This clone has just a few counts. CDR3 loop: CASSAFSGTAQLEAFF. Here the CDR3 DNA reads TGTGCCAGCAGCGCCTTTTCCGGGACAGCCCAACTTGAAGCTTTCTTT. V and J are TRBV9 and TRBJ1-1, with 7 bases matching TRBD1. The V gene's germline CDR1 is SGDLS and CDR2 YYNGEE. The CDR3 has 16 amino acids. V lost 3 bases to trimming and J lost 7 bases; unmatched junction nucleotides: 15.

The CDR3, as DNA: TGTGCCAGCAGCCGGACTATTACGCAGTATTTT. It encodes CASSRTITQYF. The rearrangement links TRBV6-1 to TRBJ2-3; TRBD2 might be the D (6 bases). The CDR3 contains 11 residues. Germline V gene data show CDR1 as MNHNS and CDR2 as SASEGT. V was pared by 6 bases and J by 8 bases, with 9 bases between.

This clone was observed a handful of times. CDR3 loop: CASSQVEGLLTYNEQFF. The CDR3, as DNA: TGTGCCAGCAGCCAAGTTGAAGGACTGCTCACCTACAATGAGCAGTTCTTC. V gene TRBV14 combines with J gene TRBJ2-1; weak D call: TRBD2 (5 bases). In germline, CDR1 is SGHDN, CDR2 FVKESK. Trimming took off 1 base at V and 2 bases at J, with 15 bases between the two ends. The CDR3 consists of 17 residues.

In its sample, this clone was seen a few times. The genes are TRBV9 and TRBJ1-2; D unclear. Germline values: CDR1 SGDLS, CDR2 YYNGEE. V was pared by 0 bases and J by 7 bases, with 16 bases between. The CDR3 length is 15 residues. In DNA form, the CDR3 reads TGTGCCAGCAGCGTAGTAAGGGCCGGGGATCCTGGCTACACCTTC. This sequence encodes CASSVVRAGDPGYTF.

This chain's CDR3 is CASRSDRGPYEQYF. CDR3 coding DNA: TGTGCCAGCAGGAGCGACAGGGGACCCTACGAGCAGTACTTC. J is TRBJ2-7 and V is TRBV27, with TRBD1 matching 8 bases. CDR3 size: 14 residues. The V and J ends lost 6 bases and 2 bases, in that order; junction bases with no gene match: 6. The germline gives CDR1 MNHEY, CDR2 SMNVEV (reference sequence).

This clone was observed a handful of times. V and J are TRBV5-1 and TRBJ1-1, with 10 bases lining up with TRBD1. CDR3 length: 17 residues. Germline V gene sequence: CDR1 SGHRS, CDR2 YFSETQ. The V gene end was trimmed by 4 bases and the J gene end by 0 bases; junction bases not matched to a gene: 9. CDR3 residues: CASSPGQGGPMNTEAFF. The DNA of the CDR3 is TGCGCCAGCAGCCCCGGACAGGGGGGACCCATGAACACTGAAGCTTTCTTT.

The chain joins TRBV2 to TRBJ2-7, with 8 nucleotides matching TRBD1. Per the germline V gene, CDR1 is SNHLY and CDR2 is FYNNEI. The V segment lost 5 bases and the J segment 5 bases; nucleotides outside the gene matches: 5. The CDR3 sequence is 13 residues long. This CDR3 reads CASSLTGDHEQYF. The CDR3 region has the DNA TGTGCCAGCAGTCTGACAGGGGACCACGAGCAGTACTTC.

The chain carries TRBV14 and TRBJ1-3; 9 nucleotides agree with TRBD1. This CDR3 has 20 residues. V dropped 4 bases and J dropped 0; count of bases not matched to a gene: 16. Germline lookup yields CDR1 SGHDN and CDR2 FVKESK. The CDR3 protein is CASSLSPHLTGGYSGNTIYF. The CDR3 coding sequence is TGTGCCAGCAGCCTTTCCCCTCACCTTACAGGGGGCTACTCTGGAAACACCATATATTTT.

A few counts support this clone. J is TRBJ2-3 and V is TRBV6-6; weak D call: TRBD2 (5 bases). The V end lost 3 bases, the J end lost 6 bases, and 16 bases lay between the germline ends. The CDR3 loop spans 15 amino acids. Germline CDR1 MNHNY, CDR2 SVGAGI (reference sequence). CDR3 nucleotides: TGTGCCAGCAGTTATCAAATCGGTCGAGGGGATACGCAGTATTTT. It codes for CASSYQIGRGDTQYF.

The chain employs TRBV10-2 and TRBJ2-5; possibly TRBD2 for D (8 bases). The germline gives CDR1 WSHSY, CDR2 SAAADI. V was trimmed by 6 bases and J by 3 bases, leaving 14 bases between them. CDR3 length equals 14 residues. The DNA of the CDR3 is TGCGCCAGCAGCAGGGGGGGACTAGAAGAGACCCAGTACTTC. It translates to CASSRGGLEETQYF.

This clone appeared a few times. CDR3 DNA: TGTGCTCACAACCGACAGGGGGCTTCAGCTTTCTTT. Residues: CAHNRQGASAFF. The chain carries TRBV6-1 and TRBJ1-1; TRBD1 aligns across 10 bases. Germline CDR1 and CDR2: MNHNS and SASEGT. This CDR3 spans 12 amino acids.

This clone came up a few times. The chain employs TRBV15 and TRBJ1-1; D unclear. The CDR3 spans 15 residues. V gave up 0 bases and J gave up 0 bases, with 8 bases separating them. Germline lookup yields CDR1 LNHNV and CDR2 YYDKDF (reference sequence). This chain's CDR3 is CATSRDRLMNTEAFF. Written as DNA, the CDR3 is TGTGCCACCAGCAGAGATCGCCTAATGAACACTGAAGCTTTCTTT.

The table lists this clone with a few counts. The chain combines TRBV2 with TRBJ1-1; tentative D call: TRBD1 (5 bases). Trimming took off 4 bases at V and 3 bases at J, with 12 bases between the two ends. The CDR3 spans 14 residues. Looked up from germline, CDR1 is SNHLY and CDR2 is FYNNEI. The CDR3 DNA reads TGTGCCAGCAGTGGTGCAGGGAAGGACACTGAAGCTTTCTTT. Encoded protein: CASSGAGKDTEAFF.

This clone was counted only a few times. The genes are TRBV6-5 and TRBJ2-7, with D possibly being TRBD2 (5 bases). Germline-derived CDR1 and CDR2 are MNHEY and SVGAGI. The CDR3 contains 13 residues. V gave up 2 bases and J gave up 7 bases, with 12 bases separating them. The CDR3 spells CASSYDGRREQYF. Here the CDR3 DNA reads TGTGCCAGCAGTTACGACGGCCGGAGGGAGCAGTACTTC.

The V and J genes are TRBV10-3 and TRBJ1-2; 7 bases map to TRBD1. V was clipped by 5 bases and J by 6 bases; unmatched bases: 6. Germline values: CDR1 ENHRY, CDR2 SYGVKD. The length of the CDR3 is 13 residues. The CDR3 region is CAISTTGSNGYTF. CDR3 bases: TGTGCCATCAGTACGACAGGGAGCAATGGCTACACCTTC.

V is TRBV5-5 and J is TRBJ1-2, with D hard to call. Looked up from germline, CDR1 is SGHKS and CDR2 is YYEKEE (reference sequence). CDR3 length equals 14 residues. V lost 5 bases and J 0 bases, leaving 11 bases between the germline ends. CDR3 coding DNA: TGTGCCAGCAGGTCGTTGGGAGCTAACTATGGCTACACCTTC. This encodes CASRSLGANYGYTF.